The clone carrying this TCR beta chain has only a few counts. A multiplex PCR was run with 60 Vbeta primers and 13 Jbeta primers. TCRdb's copy holds only in-frame clones and misses some; the assay was immunoSEQ multiplex PCR. The sample has some 120,000 clones, around 8.5% seen once. Germline V CDR1 and CDR2: SQVTM, ANQGSEA. The ends were cut back, 5 bases at V and 4 bases at J, with 12 bases in the middle. The length of the CDR3 is 12 residues. This specimen belongs to a study of cytomegalovirus exposure and HLA in healthy donors. The origin of this receptor is a man in his forties in good health and CMV-seronegative. This sequence joins TRBV29-1 and TRBJ2-7; D may be TRBD2 (6 bases). Sequenced: PBMCs. CDR3 sequence: CSVQLRGYEQYF. CDR3 nucleotides: TGCAGCGTTCAACTTCGGGGGTACGAGCAGTACTTC.